These T cell receptor beta chains were read from a single sample in a study of blood T cell repertoires in COVID-19. Assay: immunoSEQ multiplex PCR; the TCRdb copy retains only in-frame clones and omits some. The profile shows under 300,000 clones, about 88% of them singletons. Material: peripheral blood. These receptors came from a woman aged 40 to 50 who had recovered from COVID-19. The CDR3 runs from the conserved cysteine through the conserved F or W.

J gene	V gene	CDR3 protein
TRBJ1-4	TRBV6-6	CASRRDRANEKLFF
TRBJ2-4	TRBV2	CASTRGWTDRAKNIQYF
TRBJ2-5	TRBV19	CASSQPTGAGETQYF
TRBJ2-6	TRBV19	CASSIKGQRGANVLTF
TRBJ1-1	TRBV9	CASSRQGGFTEAFF
TRBJ2-1	TRBV7-2	CASSLGTGYNEQFF
TRBJ1-5	TRBV12-3/TRBV12-4	CASRLSGGPQHF
TRBJ2-5	TRBV7-9	CASRRQEQETQYF
TRBJ1-1	TRBV7-9	CASSQARGRLMNTEAFF
TRBJ1-2	TRBV6-5	CASSYEGPYGYTF
TRBJ1-1	TRBV6-5	CATVIPTGGGEAFF
TRBJ2-5	TRBV15	CATSRDTSEETQYF
TRBJ2-2	TRBV9	CASSVGADPNTGELFF
TRBJ2-5	TRBV6-8	CASSYSKVTGGAAETQYF
TRBJ2-3	TRBV10-1	CASGDSSANTDTQYF
TRBJ2-3	TRBV5-1	CASSGLAGGHTDTQYF
TRBJ1-2	TRBV10-3	CANAQPAQGYGYTF
TRBJ2-3	TRBV5-1	CASSLAGTDTQYF
TRBJ2-3	TRBV28	CASSPPLAGGDTQYF
TRBJ1-2	TRBV2	CASSMVEGEGGYTF
TRBJ2-7	TRBV7-6	CASSLLGQGSYEQYF
TRBJ2-2	TRBV28	CASSLGGTGELFF
TRBJ1-1	TRBV5-1	CASSTNRVVTEAFF
TRBJ2-1	TRBV9	CASSVSPGQYNEQFF
TRBJ1-1	TRBV27	CASSLLERNTEAFF
TRBJ1-2	TRBV3-1/TRBV3-2	CASSQGHGYTF
TRBJ2-1	TRBV6-2/TRBV6-3	CASSYGQTYAFF
TRBJ2-7	TRBV2	CATKAGTGPGEQYF
TRBJ2-7	TRBV7-3	CASSLDIINEQYF
TRBJ1-2	TRBV11-1	CASSLGGHYGYTF
TRBJ2-7	TRBV7-2	CASSLEGANYEQYF
TRBJ1-6	TRBV10-3	CAISPGQGTSPLHF
TRBJ2-5	TRBV27	CASGPQGGETQYF
TRBJ2-3	TRBV4-1	CASSLGITASADTQYF
TRBJ2-2	TRBV7-2	CASSLVGLAGITNTGELFF
TRBJ1-2	TRBV11-3	CASSFTPQGPYGYTF
TRBJ1-2	TRBV12-3/TRBV12-4	CASSRTQVGGYTF
TRBJ1-6	TRBV28	CATKTGGRNSPLHF
TRBJ1-6	TRBV4-1	CASSRTYYNSPLHF
TRBJ1-2	TRBV30	CACRGGETNYGYTF
TRBJ1-1	TRBV29-1	CSVDGRARTEAFF
TRBJ2-1	TRBV9	CASSRTGEGYNEQFF
TRBJ1-1	TRBV6-1	CASSDWRAAEAFF
TRBJ2-3	TRBV18	CASSPWSGGRGTDTQYF
TRBJ2-3	TRBV2	CASRRLAGGGADTQYF
TRBJ2-3	TRBV9	CASSVEASELAAQYF
TRBJ1-1	TRBV10-3	CAITPQGADTEAFF
TRBJ2-7	TRBV18	CASSPGLGAGLGSYEQYF
TRBJ2-3	TRBV6-1	CASSDRYTDTQYF
TRBJ1-1	TRBV3-1/TRBV3-2	CASSHQWRGRGTEAFF
TRBJ1-1	TRBV5-1	CASSGIGQDEAFF
TRBJ1-2	TRBV15	CATTPSWGRVDHGYTF
TRBJ2-3	TRBV6-6	CASSPRGAGGTDTQYF
TRBJ2-1	TRBV18	CASSRDNSYNEQFF
TRBJ1-2	TRBV19	CASSITGGNGYTF
TRBJ1-5	TRBV30	CAWSVKNRGQDQPQHF
TRBJ2-5	TRBV27	CASSLGPTKETQYF